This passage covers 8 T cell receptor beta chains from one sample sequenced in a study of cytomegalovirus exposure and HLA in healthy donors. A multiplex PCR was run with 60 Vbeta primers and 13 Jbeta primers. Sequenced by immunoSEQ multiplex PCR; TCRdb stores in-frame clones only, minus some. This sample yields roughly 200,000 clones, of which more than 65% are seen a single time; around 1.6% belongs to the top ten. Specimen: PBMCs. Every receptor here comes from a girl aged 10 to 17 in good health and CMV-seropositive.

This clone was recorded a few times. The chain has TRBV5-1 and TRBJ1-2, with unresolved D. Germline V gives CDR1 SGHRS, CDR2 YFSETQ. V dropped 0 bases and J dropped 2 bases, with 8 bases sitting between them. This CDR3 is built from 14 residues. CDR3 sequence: CASSLEPGNYGYTF. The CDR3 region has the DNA TGCGCCAGCAGCTTGGAACCGGGGAACTATGGCTACACCTTC.

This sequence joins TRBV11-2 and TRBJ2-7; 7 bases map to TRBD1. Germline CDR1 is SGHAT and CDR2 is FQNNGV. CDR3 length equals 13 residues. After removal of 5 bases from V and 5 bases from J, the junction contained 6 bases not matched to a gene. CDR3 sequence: CASSPWDSDEQYF. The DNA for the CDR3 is TGTGCCAGCAGCCCCTGGGACAGCGACGAGCAGTACTTC.

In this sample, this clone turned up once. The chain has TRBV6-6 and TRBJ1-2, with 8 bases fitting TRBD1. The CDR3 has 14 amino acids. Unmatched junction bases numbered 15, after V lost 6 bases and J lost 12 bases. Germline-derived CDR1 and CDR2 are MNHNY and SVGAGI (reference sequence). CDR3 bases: TGTGCCAGCAGCCCTGGACAGGGCCAAAGGGCTAACACCTTC. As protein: CASSPGQGQRANTF.

The CDR3 is CSVGGAGTEAFF. The DNA of the CDR3 is TGCAGCGTTGGAGGGGCGGGAACTGAAGCTTTCTTT. The chain is built from TRBV29-1 and TRBJ1-1; D might be TRBD1 (5 bases). Trimming stripped 4 bases from V and 5 bases from J, with 11 bases between. The CDR3 length is 12 residues. The V gene's germline CDR1 is SQVTM and CDR2 ANQGSEA.

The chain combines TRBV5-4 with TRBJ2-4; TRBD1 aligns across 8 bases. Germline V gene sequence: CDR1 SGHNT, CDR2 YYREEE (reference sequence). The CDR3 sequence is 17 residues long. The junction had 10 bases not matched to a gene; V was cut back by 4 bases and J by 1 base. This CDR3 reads CASSLFRGRGAKNIQYF. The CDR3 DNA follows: TGTGCCAGCAGCCTCTTCAGGGGGCGCGGGGCCAAAAACATTCAGTACTTC.

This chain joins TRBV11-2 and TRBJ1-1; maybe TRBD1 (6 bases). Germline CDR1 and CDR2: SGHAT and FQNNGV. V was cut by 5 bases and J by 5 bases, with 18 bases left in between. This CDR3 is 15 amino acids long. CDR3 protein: CASSPVWGQGTEAFF. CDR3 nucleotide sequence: TGTGCCAGCAGCCCAGTGTGGGGCCAGGGGACTGAAGCTTTCTTT.

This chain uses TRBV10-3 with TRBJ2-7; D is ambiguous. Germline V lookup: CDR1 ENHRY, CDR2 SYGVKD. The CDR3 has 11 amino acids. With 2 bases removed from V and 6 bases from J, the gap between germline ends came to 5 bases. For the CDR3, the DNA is TGTGCCATCAGTGAGATCGGCGAGCAGTACTTC. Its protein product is CAISEIGEQYF.

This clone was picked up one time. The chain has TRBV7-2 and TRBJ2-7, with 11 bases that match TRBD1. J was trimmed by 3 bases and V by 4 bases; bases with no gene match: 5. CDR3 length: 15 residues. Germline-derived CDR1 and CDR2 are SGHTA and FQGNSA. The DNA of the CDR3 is TGTGCCAGCAGCTCCCGGACAGGGGGCGGCTACGAGCAGTACTTC. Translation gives CASSSRTGGGYEQYF.